The rows below give T cell receptor beta chains drawn from one sample of a study of cytomegalovirus exposure and HLA in healthy donors. Measured with immunoSEQ multiplex PCR; TCRdb has only the in-frame clones, and not every one. There are some 130,000 clones in the sample; around 70% occur only once, and about 7.3% lies in the top ten. Material: PBMCs. These receptors came from a male donor in good health and CMV-seronegative. Each CDR3 is given with its conserved first and last residue. The order of the fields is D gene, V gene, J gene, clone size, CDR3 DNA, CDR3 protein. A D gene is named only where the DNA matches it firmly. Clone size is not always given. Where it is, it says once, few, many or a class for expanded clones.

D gene: -; V gene: TRBV29-1; J gene: TRBJ1-3; clone size: few; CDR3 DNA: TGCAGCGTTGTCAGGGACTCTGGAAACACCATATATTTT; CDR3 protein: CSVVRDSGNTIYF
D gene: TRBD2; V gene: TRBV5-8; J gene: TRBJ2-1; clone size: -; CDR3 DNA: TGTGCCAGCAGCAAACCGGGACTAGCGGGAGAGAATGAGCAGTTCTTC; CDR3 protein: CASSKPGLAGENEQFF
D gene: -; V gene: TRBV27; J gene: TRBJ2-7; clone size: -; CDR3 DNA: TGTGCCAGCACCTTACTAGCATGGAGCTCCTACGAGCAGTACTTC; CDR3 protein: CASTLLAWSSYEQYF
D gene: TRBD1; V gene: TRBV7-9; J gene: TRBJ2-7; clone size: few; CDR3 DNA: TGTTCCAGCAGCTCCCGGGACAGGGGCCGCGGAAGTACCTACGAGCAGTACTTC; CDR3 protein: CSSSSRDRGRGSTYEQYF
D gene: TRBD2; V gene: TRBV7-8; J gene: TRBJ2-2; clone size: -; CDR3 DNA: TGTGCCAGCAGCTTGACTAGCGGAAACACCGGGGAGCTGTTTTTT; CDR3 protein: CASSLTSGNTGELFF
D gene: -; V gene: TRBV7-9; J gene: TRBJ2-3; clone size: -; CDR3 DNA: TGTGCCAGCAGCTCCGAGGGATCGCGCGCAGATACGCAGTATTTT; CDR3 protein: CASSSEGSRADTQYF
D gene: -; V gene: TRBV5-1; J gene: TRBJ2-1; clone size: -; CDR3 DNA: TGCGCCAGCAGCTTGGGACAGAGTTACAATGAGCAGTTCTTC; CDR3 protein: CASSLGQSYNEQFF
D gene: -; V gene: TRBV30; J gene: TRBJ1-5; clone size: -; CDR3 DNA: TGTGCCTGGGAACCCACAGGGACGGGACAGCCCCAGCATTTT; CDR3 protein: CAWEPTGTGQPQHF
D gene: -; V gene: TRBV7-2; J gene: TRBJ2-2; clone size: -; CDR3 DNA: TGTGCCAGCAGCCAGGGTGGTTGGACGGCTAACACCGGGGAGCTGTTTTTT; CDR3 protein: CASSQGGWTANTGELFF
D gene: TRBD1; V gene: TRBV5-3; J gene: TRBJ1-2; clone size: -; CDR3 DNA: TGTGCCAGAAGCTGGGGGACAGGGACAAGCTATGGCTACACCTTC; CDR3 protein: CARSWGTGTSYGYTF
D gene: -; V gene: TRBV5-1; J gene: TRBJ2-7; clone size: -; CDR3 DNA: TGCGCCAGCAGCTTGGAGCGGAACTCCTACGAGCAGTACTTC; CDR3 protein: CASSLERNSYEQYF
D gene: -; V gene: TRBV7-9; J gene: TRBJ2-7; clone size: -; CDR3 DNA: TGTGCCAGCAGCTTAGCCGGGAGCTACGAGCAGTACTTC; CDR3 protein: CASSLAGSYEQYF
D gene: TRBD2; V gene: TRBV5-4; J gene: TRBJ2-1; clone size: -; CDR3 DNA: TGTGCCAGCAGCTTCCAGCGGGGGGCAAATGAGCAGTTCTTC; CDR3 protein: CASSFQRGANEQFF
D gene: TRBD2; V gene: TRBV27; J gene: TRBJ2-2; clone size: -; CDR3 DNA: TGTGCCAGCAATCCGGGACTAGCGGAAACGAACACCGGGGAGCTGTTTTTT; CDR3 protein: CASNPGLAETNTGELFF
D gene: -; V gene: TRBV15; J gene: TRBJ1-1; clone size: -; CDR3 DNA: TGTGCCACCAGCAGAGATCTCCCATCCGGTCGTGAAGCTTTCTTT; CDR3 protein: CATSRDLPSGREAFF
D gene: -; V gene: TRBV28; J gene: TRBJ1-6; clone size: -; CDR3 DNA: TGTGCCAGCAGTGGGGGGACTAGTAGTTCACCCCTCCACTTT; CDR3 protein: CASSGGTSSSPLHF
D gene: -; V gene: TRBV2; J gene: TRBJ1-6; clone size: -; CDR3 DNA: TGTGCCAGCAGTGCCCGACAGTTACACTCCTATAATTCACCCCTCCACTTT; CDR3 protein: CASSARQLHSYNSPLHF
D gene: -; V gene: TRBV5-1; J gene: TRBJ2-3; clone size: -; CDR3 DNA: TGCGCCAGCAGCTTGCGGGTAGTCACAGATACGCAGTATTTT; CDR3 protein: CASSLRVVTDTQYF
D gene: TRBD2; V gene: TRBV7-2; J gene: TRBJ2-5; clone size: -; CDR3 DNA: TGTGCCAGCAGCGGACCTGGACTAGCGGGGGGACGGGAGACCCAGTACTTC; CDR3 protein: CASSGPGLAGGRETQYF
D gene: TRBD2; V gene: TRBV11-3; J gene: TRBJ2-7; clone size: -; CDR3 DNA: TGTGCCAGCAGCTTGGGACTAGCGGATGAGCAGTACTTC; CDR3 protein: CASSLGLADEQYF
D gene: TRBD1; V gene: TRBV18; J gene: TRBJ2-5; clone size: once; CDR3 DNA: TGTGCCAGCTCAACAGGGGCGCAAGAGACCCAGTACTTC; CDR3 protein: CASSTGAQETQYF
D gene: -; V gene: TRBV9; J gene: TRBJ2-2; clone size: -; CDR3 DNA: TGTGCCAGCAGCGCGAATAGACTGTACACCGGGGAGCTGTTTTTT; CDR3 protein: CASSANRLYTGELFF
D gene: TRBD2; V gene: TRBV18; J gene: TRBJ2-5; clone size: -; CDR3 DNA: TGTGCCAGCTCACCCTCTTTAGTAGCGGGAGGAGAAGAGACCCAGTACTTC; CDR3 protein: CASSPSLVAGGEETQYF
D gene: -; V gene: TRBV4-2; J gene: TRBJ1-4; clone size: few; CDR3 DNA: TGTGCCAGCAGCCGGCGGACAGAAACTAATGAAAAACTGTTTTTT; CDR3 protein: CASSRRTETNEKLFF
D gene: TRBD1; V gene: TRBV27; J gene: TRBJ2-5; clone size: -; CDR3 DNA: TGTGCCAGCAGTCCCCGGACAGGGCAAGAGACCCAGTACTTC; CDR3 protein: CASSPRTGQETQYF
D gene: TRBD1; V gene: TRBV7-2; J gene: TRBJ1-3; clone size: -; CDR3 DNA: TGTGCCAGCAGCTTGGGCGGGCAGGGGGTTTCTTCCGTTAGAAACACCATATATTTT; CDR3 protein: CASSLGGQGVSSVRNTIYF
D gene: TRBD1; V gene: TRBV5-8; J gene: TRBJ1-2; clone size: few; CDR3 DNA: TGTGCCAGCAGCTCGACCGACAGGGCCTCCCTCTATGGCTACACCTTC; CDR3 protein: CASSSTDRASLYGYTF